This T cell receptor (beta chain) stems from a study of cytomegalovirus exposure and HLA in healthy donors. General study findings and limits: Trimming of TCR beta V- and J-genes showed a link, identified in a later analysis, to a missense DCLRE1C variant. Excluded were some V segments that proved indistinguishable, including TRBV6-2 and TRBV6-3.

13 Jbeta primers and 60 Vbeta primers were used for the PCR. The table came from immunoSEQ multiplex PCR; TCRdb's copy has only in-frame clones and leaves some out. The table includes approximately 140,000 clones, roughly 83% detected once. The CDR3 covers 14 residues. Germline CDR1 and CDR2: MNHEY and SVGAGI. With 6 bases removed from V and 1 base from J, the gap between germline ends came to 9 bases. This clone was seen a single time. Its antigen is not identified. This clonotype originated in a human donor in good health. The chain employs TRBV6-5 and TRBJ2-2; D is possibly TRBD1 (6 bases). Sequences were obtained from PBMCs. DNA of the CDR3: TGTGCCAGCAGCCCGGACAGGAACACCGGGGAGCTGTTTTTT. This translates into CASSPDRNTGELFF.